The T cell receptor (beta chain) under discussion was sequenced for a study of shared clonotypes between healthy human individuals. When samples were unsorted, tens of millions of PBMCs were used for genomic DNA. PCR replicates performed on unsorted PBMC used around 310 ng DNA, around 33,000 T cell genomes. This table comes from immunoSEQ multiplex PCR, and its TCRdb copy is limited to in-frame clones, with some not included. The repertoire holds about 92,000 clones, approximately 44% seen once, with around 15% in the top ten. CDR3 length: 17 residues. Germline CDR1 MDHEN, CDR2 SYDVKM. V shed 6 bases and J shed 1 base, with 20 bases lying between them.

The TCR originated in a woman aged 40 to 49 in good health. Some clones in this sample may be carry-over from other donors' samples. This chain joins TRBV28 and TRBJ2-3, with D perhaps matching TRBD2 (6 bases). Sequenced input: PBMCs. The CDR3 is CASSSLGGGIGTDTQYF. The CDR3 coding sequence is TGTGCCAGCAGCTCCTTGGGAGGCGGGATCGGCACAGATACGCAGTATTTT.